What follows is one TCR beta chain and its context. It was with random hexamers that 0.5 to 1 ug RNA was reverse transcribed. By means of immunoSEQ multiplex PCR, TCR beta CDR3 spanning 54 Vbeta and 13 Jbeta underwent amplification. One entry per CDR3 protein results from TCRdb running MiXCR on the immunoSEQ multiplex PCR reads. The sample lists 150,000 to 200,000 distinct CDR3 sequences, less than 95% occurring once. The sample comes from a study of CD8 T cells in Susac syndrome. TCR beta sequencing covered blood CD8+ and CD4+ T cells. TEMRA cells were enriched by FACS, while CD8+ and CD4+ T cells were obtained through a negative isolation that was performed magnetically. Sequences were obtained from CD4+ T cells from PBMCs. This clonotype was obtained from a human donor with multiple sclerosis.

This CDR3 reads CASSLGTGYTF. The CDR3 DNA reads as TGTGCCAGCAGCTTAGGGACTGGCTACACCTTC. This chain uses TRBV7-9 with TRBJ1-2; D remains ambiguous. The CDR3 length is 11 residues. The V gene's germline CDR1 is SEHNR and CDR2 FQNEAQ (reference sequence). With 1 base removed from V and 7 bases from J, the gap between germline ends came to 4 bases.